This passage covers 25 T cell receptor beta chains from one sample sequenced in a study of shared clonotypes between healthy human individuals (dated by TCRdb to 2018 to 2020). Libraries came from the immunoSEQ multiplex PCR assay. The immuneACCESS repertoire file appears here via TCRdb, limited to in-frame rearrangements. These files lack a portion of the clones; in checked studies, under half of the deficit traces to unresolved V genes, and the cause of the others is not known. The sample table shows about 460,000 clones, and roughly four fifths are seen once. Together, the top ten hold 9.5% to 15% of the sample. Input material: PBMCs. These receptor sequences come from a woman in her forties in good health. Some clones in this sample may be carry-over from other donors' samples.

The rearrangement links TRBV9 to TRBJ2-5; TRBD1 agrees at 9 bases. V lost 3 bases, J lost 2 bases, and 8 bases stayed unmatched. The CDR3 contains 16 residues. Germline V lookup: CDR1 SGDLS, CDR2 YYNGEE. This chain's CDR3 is CASSAGTGLGQETQYF. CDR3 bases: TGTGCCAGCAGCGCCGGGACAGGGCTTGGACAAGAGACCCAGTACTTC.

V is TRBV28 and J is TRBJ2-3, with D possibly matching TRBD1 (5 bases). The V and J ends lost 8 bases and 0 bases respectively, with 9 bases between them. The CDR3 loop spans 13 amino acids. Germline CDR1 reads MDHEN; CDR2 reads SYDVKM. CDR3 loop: CASLRGSTDTQYF. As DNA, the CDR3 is TGTGCCAGCTTAAGGGGTAGCACAGATACGCAGTATTTT. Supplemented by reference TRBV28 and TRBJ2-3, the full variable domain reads DVKVTQSSRYLVKRTGEKVFLECVQDMDHENMFWYRQDPGLGLRLIYFSYDVKMKEKGDIPEGYSVSREKKERFSLILESASTNQTSMYLCASLRGSTDTQYFGPGTRLTVL.

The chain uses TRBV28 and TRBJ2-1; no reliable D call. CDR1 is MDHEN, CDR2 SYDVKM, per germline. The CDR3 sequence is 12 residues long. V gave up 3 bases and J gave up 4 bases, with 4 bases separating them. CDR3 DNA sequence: TGTGCCAGCAGTTTGAGGTACAATGAGCAGTTCTTC. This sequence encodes CASSLRYNEQFF.

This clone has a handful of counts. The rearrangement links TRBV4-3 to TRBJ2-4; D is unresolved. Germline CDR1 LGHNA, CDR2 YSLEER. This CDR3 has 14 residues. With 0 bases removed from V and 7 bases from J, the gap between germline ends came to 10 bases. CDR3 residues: CASSQDPYGNIQYF. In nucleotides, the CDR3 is TGCGCCAGCAGCCAAGACCCCTACGGGAACATTCAGTACTTC.

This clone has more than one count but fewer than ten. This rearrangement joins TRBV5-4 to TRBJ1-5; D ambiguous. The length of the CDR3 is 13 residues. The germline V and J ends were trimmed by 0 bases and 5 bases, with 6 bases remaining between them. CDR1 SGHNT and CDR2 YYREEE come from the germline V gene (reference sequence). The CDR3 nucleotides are TGTGCCAGCAGCTTGGAGGCGGATCAGCCCCAGCATTTT. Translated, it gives CASSLEADQPQHF.

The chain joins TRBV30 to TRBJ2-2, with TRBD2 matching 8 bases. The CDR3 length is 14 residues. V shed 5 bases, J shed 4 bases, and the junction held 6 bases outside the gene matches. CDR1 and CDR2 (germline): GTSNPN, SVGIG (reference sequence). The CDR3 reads CAWGSGSSTGELFF. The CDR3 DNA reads TGTGCCTGGGGGAGCGGGAGCAGCACCGGGGAGCTGTTTTTT. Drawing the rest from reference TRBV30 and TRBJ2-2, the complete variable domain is SQTIHQWPATLVQPVGSPLSLECTVEGTSNPNLYWYRQAAGRGLQLLFYSVGIGQISSEVPQNLSASRPQDRQFILSSKKLLLSDSGFYLCAWGSGSSTGELFFGEGSRLTVL.

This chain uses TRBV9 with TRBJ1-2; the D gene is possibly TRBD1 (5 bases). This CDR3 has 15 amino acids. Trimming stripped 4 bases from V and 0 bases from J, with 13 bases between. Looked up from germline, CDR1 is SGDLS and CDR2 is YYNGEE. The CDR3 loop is CASSWGGDANYGYTF. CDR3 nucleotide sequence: TGTGCCAGCAGCTGGGGCGGGGACGCTAACTATGGCTACACCTTC.

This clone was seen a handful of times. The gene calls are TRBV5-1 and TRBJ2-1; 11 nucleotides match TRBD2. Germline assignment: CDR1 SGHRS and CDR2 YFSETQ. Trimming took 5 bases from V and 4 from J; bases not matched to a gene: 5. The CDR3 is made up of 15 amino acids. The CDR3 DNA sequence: TGCGCCAGCAGTCAGACTAGCGGGGAATACAATGAGCAGTTCTTC. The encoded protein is CASSQTSGEYNEQFF.

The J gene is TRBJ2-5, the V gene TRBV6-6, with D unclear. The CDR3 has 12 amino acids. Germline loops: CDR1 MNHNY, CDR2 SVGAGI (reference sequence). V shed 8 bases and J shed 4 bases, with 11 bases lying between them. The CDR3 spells CASRGWGETQYF. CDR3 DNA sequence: TGTGCCAGCCGAGGATGGGGAGAGACCCAGTACTTC.

CDR3 DNA sequence: TGTGCCAGCAGCCGCGACAGGGCCTATGGCTACACCTTC. As protein: CASSRDRAYGYTF. The gene calls are TRBV6-5 and TRBJ1-2, with 7 bases aligning to TRBD1. V was clipped by 6 bases and J by 4 bases; unmatched bases: 5. The germline gives CDR1 MNHEY, CDR2 SVGAGI. The CDR3 is made up of 13 amino acids.

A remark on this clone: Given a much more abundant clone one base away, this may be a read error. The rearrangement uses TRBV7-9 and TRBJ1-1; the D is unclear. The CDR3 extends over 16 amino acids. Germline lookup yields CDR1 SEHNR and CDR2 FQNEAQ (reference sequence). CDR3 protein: CAGSLVGMGRSTEAFF. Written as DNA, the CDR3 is TGTGCCGGCAGCTTAGTCGGTATGGGGAGATCCACTGAAGCTTTCTTT.

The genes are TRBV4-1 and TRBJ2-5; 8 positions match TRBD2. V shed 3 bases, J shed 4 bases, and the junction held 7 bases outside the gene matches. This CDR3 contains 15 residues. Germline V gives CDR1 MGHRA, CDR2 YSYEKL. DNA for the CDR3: TGCGCCAGCAGCCATCTCCGGGGGGGGGTAGAGACCCAGTACTTC. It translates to CASSHLRGGVETQYF.

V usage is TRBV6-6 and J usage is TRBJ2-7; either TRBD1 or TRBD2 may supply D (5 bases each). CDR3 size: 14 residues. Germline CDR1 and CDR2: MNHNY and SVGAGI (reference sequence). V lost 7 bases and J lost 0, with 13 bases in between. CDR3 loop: CASTIEGSSYEQYF. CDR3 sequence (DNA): TGTGCCAGCACCATCGAGGGGAGCTCCTACGAGCAGTACTTC.

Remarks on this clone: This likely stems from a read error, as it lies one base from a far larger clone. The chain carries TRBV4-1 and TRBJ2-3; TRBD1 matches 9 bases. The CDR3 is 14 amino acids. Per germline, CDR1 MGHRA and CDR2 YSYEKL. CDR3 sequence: CANSRDRGTDTQYF. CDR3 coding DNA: TGCGCCAACAGCCGGGACAGGGGCACAGATACGCAGTATTTT.

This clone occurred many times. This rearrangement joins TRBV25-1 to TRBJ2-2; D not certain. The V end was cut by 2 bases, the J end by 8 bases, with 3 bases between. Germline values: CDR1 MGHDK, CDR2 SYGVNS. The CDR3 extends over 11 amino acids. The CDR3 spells CASSEVGELFF. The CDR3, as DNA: TGTGCCAGCAGTGAAGTAGGGGAGCTGTTTTTT.

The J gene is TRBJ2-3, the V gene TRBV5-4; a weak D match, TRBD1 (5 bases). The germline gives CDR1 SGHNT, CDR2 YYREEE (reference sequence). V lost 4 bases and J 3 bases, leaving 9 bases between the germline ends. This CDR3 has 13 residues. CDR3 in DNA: TGTGCCAGCAGCCTCCCAGGGACAGATACGCAGTATTTT. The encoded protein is CASSLPGTDTQYF. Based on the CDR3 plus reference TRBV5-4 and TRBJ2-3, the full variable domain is ETGVTQSPTHLIKTRGQQVTLRCSSQSGHNTVSWYQQALGQGPQFIFQYYREEENGRGNFPPRFSGLQFPNYSSELNVNALELDDSALYLCASSLPGTDTQYFGPGTRLTVL.

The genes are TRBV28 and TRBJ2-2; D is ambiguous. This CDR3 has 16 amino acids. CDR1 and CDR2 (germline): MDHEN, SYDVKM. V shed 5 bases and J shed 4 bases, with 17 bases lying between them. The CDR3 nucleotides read TGTGCCAGCAGTCCCTCCCGGGCCCCGAGCACCGGGGAGCTGTTTTTT. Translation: CASSPSRAPSTGELFF.

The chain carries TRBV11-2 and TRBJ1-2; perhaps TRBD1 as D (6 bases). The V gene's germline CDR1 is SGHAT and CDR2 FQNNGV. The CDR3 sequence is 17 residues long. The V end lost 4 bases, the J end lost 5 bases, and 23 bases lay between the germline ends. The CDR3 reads CASSSRGVRSLGYGYTF. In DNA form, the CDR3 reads TGTGCCAGCAGCTCAAGGGGGGTCAGGTCTCTTGGGTATGGCTACACCTTC.

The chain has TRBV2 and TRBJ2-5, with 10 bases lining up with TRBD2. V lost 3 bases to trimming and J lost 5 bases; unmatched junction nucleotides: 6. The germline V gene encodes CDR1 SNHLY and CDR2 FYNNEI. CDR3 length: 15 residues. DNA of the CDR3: TGTGCCAGCAGTGAGGGGACTAGCGACGGGGAGACCCAGTACTTC. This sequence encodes CASSEGTSDGETQYF.

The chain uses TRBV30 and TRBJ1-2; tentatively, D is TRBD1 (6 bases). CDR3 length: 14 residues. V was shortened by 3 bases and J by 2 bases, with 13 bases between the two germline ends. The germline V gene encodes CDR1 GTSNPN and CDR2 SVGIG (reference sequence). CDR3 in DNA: TGTGCCTGGAGGGCAGGGGAATGGAACTATGGCTACACCTTC. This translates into CAWRAGEWNYGYTF.

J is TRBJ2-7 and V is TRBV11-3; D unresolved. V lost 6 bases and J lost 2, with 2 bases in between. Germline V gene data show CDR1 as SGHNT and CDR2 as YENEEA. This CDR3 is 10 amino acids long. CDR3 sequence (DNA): TGTGCCAGCAGAACCTACGAGCAGTACTTC. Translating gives CASRTYEQYF.

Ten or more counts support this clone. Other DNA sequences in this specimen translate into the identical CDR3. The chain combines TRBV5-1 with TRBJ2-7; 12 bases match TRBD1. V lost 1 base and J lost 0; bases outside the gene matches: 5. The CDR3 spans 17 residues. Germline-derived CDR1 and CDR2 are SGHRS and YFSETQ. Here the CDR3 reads CASSLSGTGGFSYEQYF. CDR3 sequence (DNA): TGCGCCAGCAGCTTGAGTGGGACAGGGGGCTTCTCCTACGAGCAGTACTTC.

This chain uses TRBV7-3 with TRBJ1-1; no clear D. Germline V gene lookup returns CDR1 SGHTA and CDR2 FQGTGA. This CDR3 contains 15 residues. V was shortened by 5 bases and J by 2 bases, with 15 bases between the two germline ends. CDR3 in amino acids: CASSTHSGENTEAFF. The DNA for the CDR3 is TGTGCCAGCAGCACCCACTCCGGGGAAAACACTGAAGCTTTCTTT.

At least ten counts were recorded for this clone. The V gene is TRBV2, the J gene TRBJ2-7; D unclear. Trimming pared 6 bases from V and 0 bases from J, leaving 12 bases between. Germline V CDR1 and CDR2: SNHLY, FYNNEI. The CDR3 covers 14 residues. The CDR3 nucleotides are TGTGCCAGCAGACCGTCTGGGGACTCCTACGAGCAGTACTTC. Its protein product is CASRPSGDSYEQYF.

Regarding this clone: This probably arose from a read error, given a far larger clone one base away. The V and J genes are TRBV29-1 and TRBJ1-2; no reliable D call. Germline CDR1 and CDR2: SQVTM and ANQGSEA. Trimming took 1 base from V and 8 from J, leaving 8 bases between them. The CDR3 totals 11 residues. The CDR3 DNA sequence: TGCAGCGTTGAAGCTGAGCAGGGCTACACCTTC. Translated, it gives CSVEAEQGYTF.